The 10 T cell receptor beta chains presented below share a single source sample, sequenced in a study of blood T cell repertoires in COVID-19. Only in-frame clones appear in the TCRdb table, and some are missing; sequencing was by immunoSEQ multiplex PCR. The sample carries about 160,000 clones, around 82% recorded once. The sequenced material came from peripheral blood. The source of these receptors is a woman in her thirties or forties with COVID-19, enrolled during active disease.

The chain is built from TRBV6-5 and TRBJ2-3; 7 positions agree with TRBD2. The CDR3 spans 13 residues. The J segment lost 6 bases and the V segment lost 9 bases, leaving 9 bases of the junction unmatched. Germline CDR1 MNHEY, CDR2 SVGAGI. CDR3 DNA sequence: TGTGCCAGTCGGAGGCTAGCGGAGGATACGCAGTATTTT. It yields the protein CASRRLAEDTQYF.

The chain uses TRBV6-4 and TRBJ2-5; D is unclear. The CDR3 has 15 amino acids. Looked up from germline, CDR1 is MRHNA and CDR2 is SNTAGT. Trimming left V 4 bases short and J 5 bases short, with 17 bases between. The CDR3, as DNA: TGTGCCAGCAGTGGTCGACCCACTAACGTGGAGACCCAGTACTTC. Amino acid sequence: CASSGRPTNVETQYF.

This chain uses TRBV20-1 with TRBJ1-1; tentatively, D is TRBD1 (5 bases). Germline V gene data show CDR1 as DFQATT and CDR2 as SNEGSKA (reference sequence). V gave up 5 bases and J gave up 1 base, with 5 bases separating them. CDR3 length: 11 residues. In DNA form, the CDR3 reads TGCAGTGCTGGACAGAACACTGAAGCTTTCTTT. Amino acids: CSAGQNTEAFF.

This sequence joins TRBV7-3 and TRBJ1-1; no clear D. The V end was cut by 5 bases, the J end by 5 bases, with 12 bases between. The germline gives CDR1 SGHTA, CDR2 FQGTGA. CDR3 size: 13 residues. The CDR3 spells CASSIDSRTEAFF. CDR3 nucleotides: TGTGCCAGCAGCATCGACTCAAGAACTGAAGCTTTCTTT.

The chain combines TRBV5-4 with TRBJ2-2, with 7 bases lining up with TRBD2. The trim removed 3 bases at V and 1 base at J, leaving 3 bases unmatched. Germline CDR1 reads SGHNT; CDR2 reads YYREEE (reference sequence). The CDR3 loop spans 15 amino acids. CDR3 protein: CASSWGGRNTGELFF. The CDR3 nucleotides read TGTGCCAGCAGCTGGGGCGGGAGGAACACCGGGGAGCTGTTTTTT.

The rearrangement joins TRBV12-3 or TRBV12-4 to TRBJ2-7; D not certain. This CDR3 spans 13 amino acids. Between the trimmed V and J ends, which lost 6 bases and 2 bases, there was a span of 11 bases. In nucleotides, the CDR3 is TGTGCCAGCAGCGCGACTGCCACCTACGAGCAGTACTTC. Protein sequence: CASSATATYEQYF.

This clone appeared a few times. CDR3 protein: CASSFRVGNTIYF. The CDR3 DNA sequence: TGTGCCAGCAGCTTCCGGGTTGGAAACACCATATATTTT. The rearrangement uses TRBV5-6 and TRBJ1-3; D is undetermined. V was clipped by 2 bases and J by 3 bases, with 6 bases between them. This CDR3 comprises 13 residues. Germline values: CDR1 SGHDT, CDR2 YYEEEE.

The CDR3 region has the DNA TGTGCCAGCAGTTTCGGAGGAGAGACCCAGTACTTC. This sequence encodes CASSFGGETQYF. The gene calls are TRBV28 and TRBJ2-5; D perhaps matches TRBD2 (5 bases). Germline lookup yields CDR1 MDHEN and CDR2 SYDVKM. V was clipped by 3 bases and J by 4 bases, with 6 bases between them. The CDR3 contains 12 residues.

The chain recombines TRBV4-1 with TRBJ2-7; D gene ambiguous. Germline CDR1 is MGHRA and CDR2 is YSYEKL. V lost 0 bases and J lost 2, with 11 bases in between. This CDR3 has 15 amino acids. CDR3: CASSQEARSTYEQYV. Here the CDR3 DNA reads TGCGCCAGCAGCCAAGAAGCCCGTTCCACCTACGAGCAGTACGTC.

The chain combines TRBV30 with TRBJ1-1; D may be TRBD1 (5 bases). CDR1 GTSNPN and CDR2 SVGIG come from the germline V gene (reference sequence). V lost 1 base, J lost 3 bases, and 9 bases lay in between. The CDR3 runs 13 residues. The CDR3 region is CAWSGDYDTEAFF. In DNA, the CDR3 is TGTGCCTGGAGTGGGGACTACGACACTGAAGCTTTCTTT.